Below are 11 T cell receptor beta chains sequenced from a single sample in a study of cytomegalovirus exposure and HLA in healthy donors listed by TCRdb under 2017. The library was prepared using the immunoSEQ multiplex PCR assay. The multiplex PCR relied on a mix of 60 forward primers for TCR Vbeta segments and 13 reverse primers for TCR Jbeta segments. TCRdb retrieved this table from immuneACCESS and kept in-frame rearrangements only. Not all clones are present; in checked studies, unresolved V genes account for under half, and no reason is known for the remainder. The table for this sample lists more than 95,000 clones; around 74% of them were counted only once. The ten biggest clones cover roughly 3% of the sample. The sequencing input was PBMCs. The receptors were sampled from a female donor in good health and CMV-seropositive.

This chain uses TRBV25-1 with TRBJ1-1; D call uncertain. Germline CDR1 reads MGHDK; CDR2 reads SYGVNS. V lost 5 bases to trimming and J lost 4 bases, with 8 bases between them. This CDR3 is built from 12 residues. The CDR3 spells CASSTPGTEAFF. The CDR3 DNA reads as TGTGCCAGCAGTACCCCAGGCACTGAAGCTTTCTTT.

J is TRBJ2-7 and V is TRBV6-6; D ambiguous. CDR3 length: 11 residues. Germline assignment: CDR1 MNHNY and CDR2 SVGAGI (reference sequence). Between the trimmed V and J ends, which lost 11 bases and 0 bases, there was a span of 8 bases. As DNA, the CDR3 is TGTGCCTCCCACAGCTCCTACGAGCAGTACTTC. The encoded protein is CASHSSYEQYF.

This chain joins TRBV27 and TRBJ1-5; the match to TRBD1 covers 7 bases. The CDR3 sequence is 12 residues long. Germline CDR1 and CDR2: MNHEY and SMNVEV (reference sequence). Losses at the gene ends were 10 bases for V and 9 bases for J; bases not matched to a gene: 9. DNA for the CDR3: TGTGCCACCGGGTCGACAGGGCTGCCCCAGCATTTT. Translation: CATGSTGLPQHF.

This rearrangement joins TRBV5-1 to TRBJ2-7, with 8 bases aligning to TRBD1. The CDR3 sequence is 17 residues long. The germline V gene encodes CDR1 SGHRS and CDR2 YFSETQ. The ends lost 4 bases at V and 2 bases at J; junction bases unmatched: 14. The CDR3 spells CASSPQRQGQRTYEQYF. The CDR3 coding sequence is TGCGCCAGCAGCCCGCAAAGACAGGGGCAGAGGACCTACGAGCAGTACTTC.

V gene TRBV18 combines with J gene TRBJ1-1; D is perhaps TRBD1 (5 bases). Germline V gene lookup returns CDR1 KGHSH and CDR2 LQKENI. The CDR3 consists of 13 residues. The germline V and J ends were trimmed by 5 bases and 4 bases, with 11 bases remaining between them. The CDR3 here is CASSGLGGTEAFF. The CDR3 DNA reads TGTGCCAGCTCAGGCCTGGGGGGCACTGAAGCTTTCTTT. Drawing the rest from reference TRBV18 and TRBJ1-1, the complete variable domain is NAGVMQNPRHLVRRRGQEARLRCSPMKGHSHVYWYRQLPEEGLKFMVYLQKENIIDESGMPKERFSAEFPKEGPSILRIQQVVRGDSAAYFCASSGLGGTEAFFGQGTRLTVV.

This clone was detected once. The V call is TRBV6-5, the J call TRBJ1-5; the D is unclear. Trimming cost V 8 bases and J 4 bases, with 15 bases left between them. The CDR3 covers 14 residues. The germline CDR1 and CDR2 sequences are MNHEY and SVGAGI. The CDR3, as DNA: TGTGCCAGCGCGGGTGGGTCGCGAAATCAGCCCCAGCATTTT. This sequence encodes CASAGGSRNQPQHF.

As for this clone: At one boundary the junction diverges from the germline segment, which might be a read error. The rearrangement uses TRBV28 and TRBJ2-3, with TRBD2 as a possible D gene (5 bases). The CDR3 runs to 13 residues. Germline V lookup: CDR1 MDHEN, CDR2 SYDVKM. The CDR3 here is CASSFPARADFRF. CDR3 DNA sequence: TGTGCCAGCAGTTTCCCCGCCCGGGCGGACTTTCGGTTT.

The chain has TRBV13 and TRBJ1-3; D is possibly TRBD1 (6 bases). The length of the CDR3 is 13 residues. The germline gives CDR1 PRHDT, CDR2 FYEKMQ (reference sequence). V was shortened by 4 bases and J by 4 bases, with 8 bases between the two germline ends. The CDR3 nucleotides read TGTGCCAGCAGCTCCACAGGGGGAAACACCATATATTTT. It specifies CASSSTGGNTIYF.

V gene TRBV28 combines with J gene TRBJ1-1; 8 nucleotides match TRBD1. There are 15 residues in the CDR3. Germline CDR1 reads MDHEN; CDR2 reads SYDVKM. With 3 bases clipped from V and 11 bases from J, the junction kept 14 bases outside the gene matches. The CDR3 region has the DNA TGTGCCAGCAGTTTGGGAGCCGCAGGGGGCGCGGGGGCTTTCTTT. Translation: CASSLGAAGGAGAFF.

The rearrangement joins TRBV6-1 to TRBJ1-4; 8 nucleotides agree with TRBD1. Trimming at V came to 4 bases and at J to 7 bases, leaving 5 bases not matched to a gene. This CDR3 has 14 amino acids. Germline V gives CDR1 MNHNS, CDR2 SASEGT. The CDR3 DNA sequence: TGTGCCAGCAGTGTCAGGGGGCGAGTTGAAAAACTGTTTTTT. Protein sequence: CASSVRGRVEKLFF.

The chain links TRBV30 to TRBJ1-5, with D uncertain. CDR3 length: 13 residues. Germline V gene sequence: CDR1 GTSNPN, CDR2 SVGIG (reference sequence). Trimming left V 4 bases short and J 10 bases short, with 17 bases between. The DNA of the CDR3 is TGTGCCTGGAAACCCATTCGCCCCGGTCCCCAGCATTTT. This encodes CAWKPIRPGPQHF.